Below are 13 T cell receptor beta chains sequenced from a single sample in a study of technical replicates of blood from several donors. TCRdb's table, derived via immunoSEQ multiplex PCR, lists solely in-frame clones and lacks some. The sample lists 62,000 or so clones; about 90% were seen once. Sequencing was carried out using PBMCs. These receptors were collected from a human donor in good health. Some clones in this sample may be carry-over from other donors' samples.

The chain uses TRBV2 and TRBJ2-7, with 16 bases that match TRBD2. The germline V gene encodes CDR1 SNHLY and CDR2 FYNNEI. The ends lost 6 bases at V and 2 bases at J; junction bases unmatched: 13. CDR3 length: 19 residues. CDR3 bases: TGTGCCAGCAGCGATGGTCCGGCTGGGACTAGCGGGGGGGCCTACGAGCAGTACTTC. It specifies CASSDGPAGTSGGAYEQYF.

The chain couples TRBV4-2 to TRBJ1-3; D ambiguous. Germline V gene sequence: CDR1 LGHNA, CDR2 YNFKEQ. This CDR3 has 16 amino acids. V was clipped by 5 bases and J by 1 base, with 15 bases between them. The CDR3, as DNA: TGTGCCAGCAGCATCGACCCGGCGGGGTCTGGAAACACCATATATTTT. Protein product: CASSIDPAGSGNTIYF.

The rearrangement joins TRBV5-8 to TRBJ2-3; D is uncertain. V was pared by 4 bases and J by 14 bases, with 5 bases between. Germline V gives CDR1 SGHTS, CDR2 YDEGEE. This CDR3 contains 8 residues. CDR3 loop: CASSVRYF. The CDR3 DNA is TGTGCCAGCAGCGTTCGGTATTTT.

The chain is built from TRBV5-6 and TRBJ1-1; 9 bases agree with TRBD1. The CDR3 runs to 14 residues. CDR1 is SGHDT and CDR2 is YYEEEE in the germline V gene. The V and J ends lost 3 bases and 4 bases, in that order; junction bases with no gene match: 4. Written as DNA, the CDR3 is TGTGCCAGCAGCTGGGGACAGGGAATCACTGAAGCTTTCTTT. This sequence encodes CASSWGQGITEAFF.

The rearrangement joins TRBV7-6 to TRBJ1-1, with 10 bases identical to TRBD1. CDR1 is SGHVS, CDR2 FNYEAQ, per germline. This CDR3 is built from 16 residues. The ends lost 3 bases at V and 5 bases at J; junction bases unmatched: 9. The CDR3: CASSFPGTGEKTEAFF. CDR3 DNA sequence: TGTGCCAGCAGCTTCCCCGGGACAGGGGAGAAGACTGAAGCTTTCTTT.

The rearrangement uses TRBV15 and TRBJ1-1, with a possible D match to TRBD1 (6 bases). The germline CDR1 and CDR2 sequences are LNHNV and YYDKDF (reference sequence). The V end was cut by 1 base, the J end by 4 bases, with 13 bases between. CDR3 length equals 15 residues. The CDR3, as DNA: TGTGCCACCAGCAGAGGTCTGGGGGCCGGCACTGAAGCTTTCTTT. This encodes CATSRGLGAGTEAFF.

The rearrangement links TRBV7-8 to TRBJ1-1; D unclear. There are 14 residues in the CDR3. Germline-derived CDR1 and CDR2 are SGHVS and FQNEAQ. V shed 3 bases and J shed 0 bases, with 8 bases lying between them. DNA for the CDR3: TGTGCCAGCAGCTTGAACACATTGAACACTGAAGCTTTCTTT. It specifies CASSLNTLNTEAFF.

The J gene is TRBJ2-3, the V gene TRBV4-2; the match to TRBD2 covers 10 bases. Trimming removed 0 bases from V and 5 bases from J; junction bases left unmatched: 5. Germline loops: CDR1 LGHNA, CDR2 YNFKEQ. This CDR3 has 16 residues. The CDR3 bases are TGTGCCAGCAGCCAAGAAGCTAGCGGGGGAGGAGATACGCAGTATTTT. Amino acids: CASSQEASGGGDTQYF.

The chain combines TRBV6-6 with TRBJ2-5, with 7 bases matching TRBD1. Unmatched junction bases numbered 5, after V lost 8 bases and J lost 2 bases. The CDR3 runs to 13 residues. Germline V lookup: CDR1 MNHNY, CDR2 SVGAGI (reference sequence). The CDR3 here is CASARDSQETQYF. For the CDR3, the DNA is TGTGCCAGCGCTAGGGACAGTCAAGAGACCCAGTACTTC.

This clone was observed a single time. This sequence joins TRBV19 and TRBJ2-2; 8 bases match TRBD1. From germline, CDR1 is LNHDA and CDR2 SQIVND (reference sequence). This CDR3 has 15 amino acids. Trimming at V came to 0 bases and at J to 7 bases, leaving 4 bases not matched to a gene. CDR3 loop: CASSIDPDRVGELFF. The CDR3 nucleotides are TGTGCCAGTAGTATAGACCCGGACAGGGTCGGGGAGCTGTTTTTT.

The V and J genes are TRBV6-6 and TRBJ1-4; no clear D. The V end lost 6 bases, the J end lost 7 bases, and 6 bases lay between the germline ends. The CDR3 is 11 amino acids. Germline V gene sequence: CDR1 MNHNY, CDR2 SVGAGI (reference sequence). This CDR3 reads CASSPGEKLFF. The CDR3 bases are TGTGCCAGCAGCCCCGGTGAAAAACTGTTTTTT.

The rearrangement uses TRBV18 and TRBJ2-1; D remains unclear. CDR1 is KGHSH and CDR2 is LQKENI in the germline V gene. V lost 3 bases and J 5 bases, leaving 11 bases between the germline ends. The CDR3 extends over 14 amino acids. DNA of the CDR3: TGTGCCAGCTCACCTCCGGGTGGAAACAATGAGCAGTTCTTC. Protein: CASSPPGGNNEQFF. Filled out from reference TRBV18 and TRBJ2-1, the complete variable domain reads NAGVMQNPRHLVRRRGQEARLRCSPMKGHSHVYWYRQLPEEGLKFMVYLQKENIIDESGMPKERFSAEFPKEGPSILRIQQVVRGDSAAYFCASSPPGGNNEQFFGPGTRLTVL.

The V and J genes are TRBV27 and TRBJ2-7; TRBD1 agrees at 8 bases. CDR3 length: 14 residues. From germline, CDR1 is MNHEY and CDR2 SMNVEV (reference sequence). Trimming took 8 bases from V and 4 from J; bases not matched to a gene: 10. CDR3 protein: CASSRTGIAYEQYF. As DNA, the CDR3 is TGTGCCAGCTCCAGGACAGGGATCGCGTACGAGCAGTACTTC.